Sequencing of this T cell receptor (beta chain) was carried out in a study of blood T cell repertoires in COVID-19. Study-wide context: Sites in the United States, Italy and Spain provided acute and convalescent COVID-19 samples. The analysed material was cDNA or gDNA that came from T cells, B-cell-depleted T cells, or PBMCs.

V was clipped by 2 bases and J by 4 bases, with 12 bases between them. This CDR3 has 16 residues. Germline loops: CDR1 WSHSY, CDR2 SAAADI. Per the original data handling: Reference gene primer amplification in the assay estimated nucleated cell counts. Only in-frame clones appear in the TCRdb table, and some are missing; sequencing was by immunoSEQ multiplex PCR. V, J and clone size were drawn from that table, and D and trimming were deduced from the DNA. The sample lists about 110,000 clones, approximately 85% seen once, with around 2% in the top ten. The specimen sequenced was peripheral blood. The clonotype was recovered from a human donor in a cohort sampled during active COVID-19. The chain joins TRBV10-2 to TRBJ1-6, with D tentatively TRBD1 (6 bases). Here the CDR3 DNA reads TGCGCCAGCAGTGAGACGGCAGGGGCTTATAATTCACCCCTCCACTTT. It is translated as CASSETAGAYNSPLHF.